This TCR beta chain was recorded in a study of T cells in Graves' hyperthyroidism and ophthalmopathy. On the study more broadly: Peripheral blood was collected at initial diagnosis, before any treatment.

The study's findings and limits: Blood also held most thyroid clonotypes expanded beyond 0.001.

Amplification of TCR beta CDR3 regions used RNA as the template. A first-round RT-PCR of the TCR CDR3 used the HTBI primer set. MiXCR, run by TCRdb on the multiplex PCR reads, gives a single entry per CDR3 protein. Among about 350,000 distinct CDR3 sequences listed, about a sixth were seen once. Comment on this clonotype: The antigen is not known.

Trimming pared 3 bases from V and 5 bases from J, leaving 17 bases between. The CDR3 is made up of 15 amino acids. Germline lookup yields CDR1 MNHEY and CDR2 SMNVEV (reference sequence). The gene calls are TRBV27 and TRBJ2-7; D ambiguous. Sequences were obtained from blood. This sequence originates from a woman aged 25-40 years with Graves' hyperthyroidism that later progressed to Graves' ophthalmopathy. CDR3 bases: TGTGCCAGCAGTTTCATAGGACCAGCCGCCCACGAGCAGTACTTC. Amino acid sequence: CASSFIGPAAHEQYF.